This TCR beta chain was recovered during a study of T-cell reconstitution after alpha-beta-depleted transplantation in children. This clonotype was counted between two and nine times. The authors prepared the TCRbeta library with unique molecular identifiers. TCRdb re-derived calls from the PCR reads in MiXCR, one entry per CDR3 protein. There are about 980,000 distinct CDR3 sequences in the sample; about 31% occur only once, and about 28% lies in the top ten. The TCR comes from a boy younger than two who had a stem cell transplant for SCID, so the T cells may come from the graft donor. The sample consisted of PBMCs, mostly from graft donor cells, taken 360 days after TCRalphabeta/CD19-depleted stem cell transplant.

CDR3 region: CASSQEWVAGQYQETQYF. For the CDR3, the DNA is TGTGCCAGCAGCCAAGAATGGGTAGCGGGGCAATACCAAGAGACCCAGTACTTC. The V and J genes are TRBV4-2 and TRBJ2-5; 8 bases are a match to TRBD2. The V and J ends lost 0 bases and 0 bases, in that order; junction bases with no gene match: 9. The CDR3 is made up of 18 amino acids. Germline CDR1 is LGHNA and CDR2 is YNFKEQ.